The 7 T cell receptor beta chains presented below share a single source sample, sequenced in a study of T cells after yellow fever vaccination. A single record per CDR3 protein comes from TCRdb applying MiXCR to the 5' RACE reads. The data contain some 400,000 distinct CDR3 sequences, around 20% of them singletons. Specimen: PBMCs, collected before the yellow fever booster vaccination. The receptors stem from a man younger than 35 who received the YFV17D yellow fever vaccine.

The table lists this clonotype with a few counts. CDR3 residues: CATSRDRGGGRYNEQFF. CDR3 coding DNA: TGTGCCACCAGCAGAGATCGTGGGGGGGGCAGGTACAATGAGCAGTTCTTC. J is TRBJ2-1 and V is TRBV15; tentative D call: TRBD2 (7 bases). The CDR3 length is 17 residues. V was clipped by 0 bases and J by 4 bases, with 16 bases between them. Germline V gives CDR1 LNHNV, CDR2 YYDKDF (reference sequence).

The CDR3 sequence: CASSPPEAPVYGYTF. For the CDR3, the DNA is TGTGCCAGCAGCCCGCCGGAGGCGCCGGTCTATGGCTACACCTTC. The rearrangement links TRBV4-2 to TRBJ1-2; D not resolved. CDR3 length: 15 residues. V was clipped by 4 bases and J by 4 bases, with 16 bases between them. Germline assignment: CDR1 LGHNA and CDR2 YNFKEQ.

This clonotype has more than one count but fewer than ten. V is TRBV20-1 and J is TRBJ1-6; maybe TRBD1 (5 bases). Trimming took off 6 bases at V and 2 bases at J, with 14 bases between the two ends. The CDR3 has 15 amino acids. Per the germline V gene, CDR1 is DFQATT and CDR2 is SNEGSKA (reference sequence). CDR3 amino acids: CSASAEGAYNSPLHF. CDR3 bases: TGCAGTGCCTCGGCCGAAGGGGCCTATAATTCACCCCTCCACTTT.

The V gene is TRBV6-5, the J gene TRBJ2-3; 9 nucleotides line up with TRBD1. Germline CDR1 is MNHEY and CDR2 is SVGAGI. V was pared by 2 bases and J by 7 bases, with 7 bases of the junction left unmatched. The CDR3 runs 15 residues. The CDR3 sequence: CASSYEGQGTNTQYF. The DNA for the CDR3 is TGTGCCAGCAGTTACGAGGGACAGGGCACTAATACGCAGTATTTT.

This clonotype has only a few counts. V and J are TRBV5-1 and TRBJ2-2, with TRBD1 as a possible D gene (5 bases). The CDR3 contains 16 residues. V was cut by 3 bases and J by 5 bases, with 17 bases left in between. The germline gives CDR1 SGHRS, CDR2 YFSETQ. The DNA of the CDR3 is TGCGCCAGCAGCTCTTTTGGACATGATATGACCGGGGAGCTGTTTTTT. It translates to CASSSFGHDMTGELFF.

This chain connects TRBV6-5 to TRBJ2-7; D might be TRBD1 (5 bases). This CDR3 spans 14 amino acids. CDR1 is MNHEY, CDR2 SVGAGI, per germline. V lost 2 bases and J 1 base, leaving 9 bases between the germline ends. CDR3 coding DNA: TGTGCCAGCAGTTACATGGCAGGGTCCTACGAGCAGTACGTC. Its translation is CASSYMAGSYEQYV.

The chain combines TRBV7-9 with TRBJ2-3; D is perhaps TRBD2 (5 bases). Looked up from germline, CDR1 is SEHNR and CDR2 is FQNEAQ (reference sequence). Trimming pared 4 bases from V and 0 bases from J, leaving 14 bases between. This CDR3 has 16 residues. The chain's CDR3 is CASSSNIAFSTDTQYF. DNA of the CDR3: TGTGCCAGCAGCTCGAATATAGCGTTTAGCACAGATACGCAGTATTTT.